Given below is one T cell receptor beta chain in context. Study processing details: Amplification from reference gene primers served as the basis for estimated nucleated cell counts. Here immunoSEQ multiplex PCR was the method, and the copy in TCRdb shows in-frame clones only, minus some. V, J and clone size derive from that table, while D and trimming were established from the DNA sequence. The table records around 250,000 clones, more than 65% of them present only once. The data are from a study of blood T cell repertoires in COVID-19. Turning to the study itself: Whether acute or convalescent, the COVID-19 samples came from the United States, Italy and Spain. Sample material is recorded as cDNA or gDNA derived from T cells, B-cell-depleted T cells, or PBMCs.

V was pared by 6 bases and J by 2 bases, with 11 bases between. This CDR3 region has 14 residues. Germline CDR1 SGHDN, CDR2 FVKESK. V and J are TRBV14 and TRBJ2-1, with D tentatively TRBD1 (6 bases). This clonotype originated in a man in his forties or fifties with active or convalescent COVID-19. The sample comprised peripheral blood. CDR3 in amino acids: CASSPRGPYNEQFF. CDR3 DNA: TGTGCCAGCAGTCCCAGGGGCCCCTACAATGAGCAGTTCTTC.